This T cell receptor beta chain is drawn from a study of blood T cell repertoires in COVID-19. Looking at the study overall: The United States, Italy and Spain provided the acute and convalescent COVID-19 samples. The cDNA or gDNA used as material had been derived from T cells, B-cell-depleted T cells, or PBMCs.

The table lists this clone with a count of one. Original handling: Nucleated cell counts were estimated from reference gene primer amplification. The data were produced by immunoSEQ multiplex PCR, yet TCRdb's version contains in-frame clones alone and is incomplete. V and J calls plus clone size are reproduced from that table; the DNA served to infer D and trimming. This table has around 200,000 clones, over 75% appearing once. V lost 3 bases, J lost 8 bases, and 19 bases lay in between. This CDR3 is built from 15 residues. Germline CDR1 and CDR2: MGHRA and YSYEKL. The specimen was peripheral blood. The TCR was taken from a man aged 50 or older with acute or convalescent COVID-19. V and J are TRBV4-1 and TRBJ1-2, with D perhaps TRBD1 (6 bases). CDR3 bases: TGCGCCAGCAGCCAGATTTTGCAGGGGACACGGGGCTACACCTTC. Protein sequence: CASSQILQGTRGYTF.